A selection of T cell receptor beta chains follows, all from one sample in a study of radiation and T cells in renal cell carcinoma. Clones were sequenced by immunoSEQ multiplex PCR, and TCRdb holds only the in-frame ones, with some missing. The profile shows some 150,000 clones, approximately 86% of them singletons. This specimen was blood, taken from a patient whose treatment included radiotherapy and nephrectomy. The receptor set was obtained from a woman aged 45-65 years with renal cell carcinoma. CDR3s include the opening cysteine and the closing phenylalanine or tryptophan. The D gene is left open where the match is weak. Clone size is given for some rows only: seen once, a few or many times, or a class if the clone is expanded.

>TRBD1|TRBV29-1|NA|TRBJ2-1
TGCAGCGTTGGTTTAGGGACAGGGTCCTACAATGAGCAGTTCTTC
CSVGLGTGSYNEQFF
>TRBD1|TRBV19|NA|TRBJ1-1
TGTGCCAGTTGGGACAGGGATCCCGTAAGTTACACTGAAGCTTTCTTT
CASWDRDPVSYTEAFF
>NA|TRBV7-2|NA|TRBJ2-3
TGTGCCAGCAGCGGACTCCATCGCACAGATACGCAGTATTTT
CASSGLHRTDTQYF
>NA|TRBV19|NA|TRBJ2-3
TGTGCCAGTAGTATAGCTAGCGGCACAGATACGCAGTATTTT
CASSIASGTDTQYF
>TRBD1|TRBV19|NA|TRBJ2-6
TGTGCCAGTAGTTCCGGGACAGGGATGCCTGGGGCCAACGTCCTGACTTTC
CASSSGTGMPGANVLTF
>NA|TRBV15|once|TRBJ1-1
TGTGCCACCAGCAGACCTTCTATCACTGAAGCTTTCTTT
CATSRPSITEAFF
>NA|TRBV27|few|TRBJ1-2
TGTGCCAGCAGTTTTCGGCAGGGCGGCTACACCTTC
CASSFRQGGYTF
>TRBD1|TRBV19|NA|TRBJ2-5
TGTGCCAGTAGTTCGGAGACGACAGGGTTGGGGGAGACCCAGTACTTC
CASSSETTGLGETQYF
>NA|TRBV6-5|few|TRBJ1-6
TGTGCCAGCAGCCCCAGCCTTCGGAATTCACCCCTCCACTTT
CASSPSLRNSPLHF
>NA|TRBV6-1|once|TRBJ2-7
TGTGCCAGCGACCAAACTTATCAGGGTAACGAGCAGTACTTC
CASDQTYQGNEQYF
>NA|TRBV27|NA|TRBJ1-1
TGTGCCAGCAAAAGGGGCACTGAAGCTTTCTTT
CASKRGTEAFF
>TRBD1|TRBV7-9|once|TRBJ2-5
TGTGCCAGCAGCCTCACAGGGGGGGAGACCCAGTACTTC
CASSLTGGETQYF
>NA|TRBV2|NA|TRBJ2-4
TGTGCCAGCAGCCCGGAAGAGACATTCCAGTACTTC
CASSPEETFQYF
>NA|TRBV4-3|NA|TRBJ2-3
TGCGCCAGCAGCCCCTTATCGACAGGCACAGATACGCAGTATTTT
CASSPLSTGTDTQYF
>NA|TRBV19|NA|TRBJ2-3
TGTGCCAGTAGTATGGTAGCCGGCACAGATACGCAGTATTTT
CASSMVAGTDTQYF
>TRBD1|TRBV5-1|NA|TRBJ1-4
TGCGCCAGCAGACAAACGACAGGGTACGAAAAACTGTTTTTT
CASRQTTGYEKLFF
>NA|TRBV4-3|NA|TRBJ2-7
TGCGCCAGCAGCCAAGGGGCCTTGTCATTCTACGAGCAGTACTTC
CASSQGALSFYEQYF
>NA|TRBV28|NA|TRBJ2-3
TGTGCCAGCAGTTTCCCCTCCAGGGGTACAGATACGCAGTATTTT
CASSFPSRGTDTQYF
>TRBD2|TRBV7-2|NA|TRBJ2-1
TGTGCCAGCAGCTTAGCGCGTGTAGAGCGGGAGGGATACAATGAGCAGTTCTTC
CASSLARVEREGYNEQFF
>NA|TRBV7-6|NA|TRBJ1-4
TGTGCCAGCAGCGCCCGAGGGGTAGGGGGAAAACTGTTTTTT
CASSARGVGGKLFF
>NA|TRBV6-5|NA|TRBJ1-3
TGTGCCAGCAGTTACTCGTCCAGGAGCGGAAACACCATATATTTT
CASSYSSRSGNTIYF
>TRBD2|TRBV5-1|once|TRBJ2-3
TGCGCCAGCACACTAGCGGGAGAAACAGATACGCAGTATTTT
CASTLAGETDTQYF
>TRBD1|TRBV5-1|NA|TRBJ2-7
TGCGCCAGCAGCCCAACAGGGGGATCCTACGAGCAGTACTTC
CASSPTGGSYEQYF
>TRBD1|TRBV30|NA|TRBJ2-3
TGTGCCTGGAGTGTCGACAGGGGAGATACGCAGTATTTT
CAWSVDRGDTQYF
>TRBD2|TRBV7-2|once|TRBJ2-7
TGTGCCAGCAGCTCCCGTCCTGGGACTAGCGGGCCCTACGAGCAGTACTTC
CASSSRPGTSGPYEQYF
>NA|TRBV7-2|NA|TRBJ2-2
TGTGCCAGCAGCTTAGATCCCACCTTCACCGGGGAGCTGTTTTTT
CASSLDPTFTGELFF
>TRBD2|TRBV19|NA|TRBJ2-1
TGTGCCAGTAGTGCCCGGACTAGATCCGACAATGAGCAGTTCTTC
CASSARTRSDNEQFF
>NA|TRBV5-6|NA|TRBJ2-3
TGTGCCAGCAGCTCCCGGTCCATATCCCGCACAGATACGCAGTATTTT
CASSSRSISRTDTQYF
>NA|TRBV27|NA|TRBJ2-7
TGTGCCAGCAGTTTATACGACGCCTACGAGCAGTACTTC
CASSLYDAYEQYF
>NA|TRBV6-4|NA|TRBJ1-1
TGTGCCAGCAGTGCCGATTTGAACACTGAAGCTTTCTTT
CASSADLNTEAFF
>NA|TRBV5-8|NA|TRBJ2-3
TGTGCCAGCAGCTTGGGGTCCCAGGATACGCAGTATTTT
CASSLGSQDTQYF
>NA|TRBV29-1|once|TRBJ1-2
TGCAGCGTTGAAGATCTTACGGTCAACTATGGCTACACCTTC
CSVEDLTVNYGYTF
>TRBD2|TRBV5-4|NA|TRBJ2-1
TGTGCCAGCAGACAAAGAAGACTAGCGGGGGGAGTATACAATGAGCAGTTCTTC
CASRQRRLAGGVYNEQFF
>TRBD2|TRBV11-2|NA|TRBJ2-7
TGTGCCAGCAGCCCCAGACTAGCGGGCGGTTCCTACGAGCAGTACTTC
CASSPRLAGGSYEQYF
>TRBD1|TRBV19|NA|TRBJ1-4
TGTGCCAGTAGTATCACAGCAGGGGGCGCAGAGAAACTGTTTTTT
CASSITAGGAEKLFF
>NA|TRBV2|NA|TRBJ1-1
TGTGCCAGCAGTTCCGGGACCCTGAACACTGAAGCTTTCTTT
CASSSGTLNTEAFF
>NA|TRBV11-3|NA|TRBJ1-2
TGTGCCAGCAGCTCTGAGATCGGGGCCTATGGCTACACCTTC
CASSSEIGAYGYTF
>TRBD1|TRBV4-1|NA|TRBJ1-4
TGCGCCAGCAGCCTAGGACAGGGAGGTGAAAAACTGTTTTTT
CASSLGQGGEKLFF
>NA|TRBV6-5|NA|TRBJ1-6
TGTGCCAGCAGGGCAGAAAGAGGTTCACCCCTCCACTTT
CASRAERGSPLHF
>TRBD2|TRBV4-1|NA|TRBJ2-2
TGCGCCAGCAGCCGTAGCGGGAGAGAGGACACCGGGGAGCTGTTTTTT
CASSRSGREDTGELFF
>TRBD1|TRBV6-5|few|TRBJ1-1
TGTGCCAGCAGCAACGACAGGGCGGAAGCTTTCTTT
CASSNDRAEAFF
>TRBD2|TRBV5-4|NA|TRBJ2-7
TGTGCCAGCAGCTTCCGCAGCGGGGGCTTTTACGAGCAGTACTTC
CASSFRSGGFYEQYF
>NA|TRBV7-2|NA|TRBJ1-4
TGTGCCAGCGGTCGACTCGCGGGGGAGGGGGAAAAACTGTTTTTT
CASGRLAGEGEKLFF
>NA|TRBV7-9|NA|TRBJ1-5
TGTGCCAGCAGCCTTACCGGTGGGGGAGGGGGGCAGCCCCAGCATTTT
CASSLTGGGGGQPQHF
>NA|TRBV7-2|NA|TRBJ2-1
TGTGCCAGCAGCTTAGCGGGAGCAACCTACAATGAGCAGTTCTTC
CASSLAGATYNEQFF
>NA|TRBV9|NA|TRBJ2-3
TGTGCCAGCAGCCCTAGCCCCAGCACAGATACGCAGTATTTT
CASSPSPSTDTQYF
>NA|TRBV5-1|NA|TRBJ1-1
TGCGCCAGCAGCCCGAAGGGGAACACTGAAGCTTTCTTT
CASSPKGNTEAFF
>TRBD1|TRBV28|NA|TRBJ1-2
TGTGCCAGCAGTAACCGACAGGGACCCTATGGCTACACCTTC
CASSNRQGPYGYTF
>TRBD1|TRBV6-1|few|TRBJ1-4
TGTGCCAGCAGTGAAGGAGGGGGCAATGAAAAACTGTTTTTT
CASSEGGGNEKLFF
>NA|TRBV5-1|NA|TRBJ2-7
TGCGCCAGCAGCCCAGGGACGGACGACGAGCAGTACTTC
CASSPGTDDEQYF
>NA|TRBV30|once|TRBJ2-1
TGTGCCCGGACGGGGAGGACCAATGAGCAGTTCTTC
CARTGRTNEQFF
>TRBD2|TRBV6-6|NA|TRBJ2-2
TGTGCCAGCAGGATGGCGGGGGTGGGCACCGGGGAGCTGTTTTTT
CASRMAGVGTGELFF
>TRBD1|TRBV5-4|NA|TRBJ1-4
TGTGCCAGCAGCTCAGGCAACAGGGGGCGAGATGAAAAACTGTTTTTT
CASSSGNRGRDEKLFF
>NA|TRBV5-6|NA|TRBJ2-3
TGTGCCAGCAGCTTGGCCCCAGATACGCAGTATTTT
CASSLAPDTQYF
>NA|TRBV7-9|NA|TRBJ2-1
TGTGCCAGCAGCAACGGTGGGTTTAGCTCCTACAATGAGCAGTTCTTC
CASSNGGFSSYNEQFF
>NA|TRBV23-1|NA|TRBJ1-4
TGCGCCAGCAGTCAATCTCAGGGGACGAGGGAAAAACTGTTTTTT
CASSQSQGTREKLFF